This T cell receptor (beta chain) was sequenced for a study of cytomegalovirus exposure and HLA in healthy donors. This clone has a single count. PCR employed 60 Vbeta and 13 Jbeta primers. TCRdb's table, derived via immunoSEQ multiplex PCR, lists solely in-frame clones and lacks some. The sample shows some 140,000 clones, about four fifths of them seen only once. The CDR3 runs to 12 residues. The germline CDR1 and CDR2 sequences are SGHRS and YFSETQ. Deletions cut 1 base from V and 4 bases from J, with 5 bases between. The receptor was isolated from a man aged 30 to 39 in good health. The sample taken for sequencing was PBMCs. This chain links TRBV5-1 with TRBJ1-1; TRBD1 is a possible D gene (5 bases). The CDR3 DNA follows: TGCGCCAGCAGCTTGCAGGGCACTGAAGCTTTCTTT. It is translated as CASSLQGTEAFF.